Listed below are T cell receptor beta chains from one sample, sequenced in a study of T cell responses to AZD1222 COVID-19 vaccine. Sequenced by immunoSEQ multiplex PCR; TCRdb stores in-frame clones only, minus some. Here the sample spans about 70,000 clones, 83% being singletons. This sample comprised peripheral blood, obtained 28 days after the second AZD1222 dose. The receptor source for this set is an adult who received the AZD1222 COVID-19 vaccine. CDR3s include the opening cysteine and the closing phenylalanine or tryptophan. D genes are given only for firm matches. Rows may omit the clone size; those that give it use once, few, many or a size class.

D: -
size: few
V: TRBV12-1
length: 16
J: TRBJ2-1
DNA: TGTGCCAGCAGCCGGAAGGGCGGGGGGGCCCCACGCGAGCAGTTCTTC
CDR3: CASSRKGGGAPREQFF

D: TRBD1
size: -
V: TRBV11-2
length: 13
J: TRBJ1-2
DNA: TGTGCCAGCAGCTTAGGGGGACAGGGGCAAGGCACCTTC
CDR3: CASSLGGQGQGTF

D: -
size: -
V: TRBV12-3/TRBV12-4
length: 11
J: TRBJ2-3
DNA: TGTGCCAGCACTGCGGGGAATACGCAGTATTTT
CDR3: CASTAGNTQYF

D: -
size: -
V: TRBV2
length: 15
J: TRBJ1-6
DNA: TGTGCCAGCAGTGAATCGGGACACCTCAATTCACCCCTCCACTTT
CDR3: CASSESGHLNSPLHF

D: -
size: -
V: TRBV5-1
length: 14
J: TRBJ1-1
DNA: TGCGCCAGCAGCTTGGACGGCGGGAACACTGAAGCTTTCTTT
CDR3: CASSLDGGNTEAFF

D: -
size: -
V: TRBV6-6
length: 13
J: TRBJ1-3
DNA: TGTGCCAGCAGTTACGGCCAGGGAAACACCATATATTTT
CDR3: CASSYGQGNTIYF

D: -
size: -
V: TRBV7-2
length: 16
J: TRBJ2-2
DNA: TGTGCCAGCCCCCAGGGTCCGGTGGGTCGAGGCGGGGAGCTGTTTTTT
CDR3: CASPQGPVGRGGELFF

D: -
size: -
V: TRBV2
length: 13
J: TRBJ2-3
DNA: TGTGCCAGCAGTGAAAGGAGCACAGATACGCAGTATTTT
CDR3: CASSERSTDTQYF

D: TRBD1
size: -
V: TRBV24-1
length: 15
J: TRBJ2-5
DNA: TGTGCCACCAGTGATCAGAGGGGACAGCAAGAGACCCAGTACTTC
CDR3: CATSDQRGQQETQYF

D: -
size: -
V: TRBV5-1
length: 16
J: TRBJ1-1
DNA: TGCGCCAGCAGCTTGGAAGGGGTTGTGAGTGACACTGAAGCTTTCTTT
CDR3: CASSLEGVVSDTEAFF

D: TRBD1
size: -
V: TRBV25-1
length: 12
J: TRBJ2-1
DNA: TGTGCCAGCGGTACCCTCGGGACAGGAACGTTCTTC
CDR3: CASGTLGTGTFF

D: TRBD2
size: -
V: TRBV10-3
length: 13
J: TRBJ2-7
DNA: TGTGCCATCAGTGGCACGGGGGGGTACGAGCAGTACTTC
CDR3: CAISGTGGYEQYF

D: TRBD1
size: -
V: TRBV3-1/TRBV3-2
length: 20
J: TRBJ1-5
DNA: TGTGCCAGCAGCCAAGGCCCCAGGTTCTTTGAGGGGGCCAGCAATCAGCCCCAGCATTTT
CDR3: CASSQGPRFFEGASNQPQHF

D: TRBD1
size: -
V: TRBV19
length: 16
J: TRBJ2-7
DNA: TGTGCCAGTAGTGAAGCCCTGGGACAGGGCTCCTACGAGCAGTACTTC
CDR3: CASSEALGQGSYEQYF

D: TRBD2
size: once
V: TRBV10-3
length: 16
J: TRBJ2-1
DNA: TGTGCCATCAGTGAGTCCCAGCGGGGGGGCTACAATGAGCAGTTCTTC
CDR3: CAISESQRGGYNEQFF